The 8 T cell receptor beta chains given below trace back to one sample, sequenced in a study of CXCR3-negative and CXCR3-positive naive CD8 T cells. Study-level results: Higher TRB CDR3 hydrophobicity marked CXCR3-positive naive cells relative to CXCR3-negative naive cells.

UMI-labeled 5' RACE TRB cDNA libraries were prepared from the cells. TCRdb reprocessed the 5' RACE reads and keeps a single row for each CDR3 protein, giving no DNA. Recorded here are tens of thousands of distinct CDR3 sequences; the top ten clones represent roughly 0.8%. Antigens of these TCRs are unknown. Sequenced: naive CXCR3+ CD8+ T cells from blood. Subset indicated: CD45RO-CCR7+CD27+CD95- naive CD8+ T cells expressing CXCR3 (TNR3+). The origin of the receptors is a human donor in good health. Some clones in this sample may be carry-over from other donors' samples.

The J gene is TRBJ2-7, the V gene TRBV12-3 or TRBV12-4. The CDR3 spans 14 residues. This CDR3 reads CASSFGGTSYEQYF.

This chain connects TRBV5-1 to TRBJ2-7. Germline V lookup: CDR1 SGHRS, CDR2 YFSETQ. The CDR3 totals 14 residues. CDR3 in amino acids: CASSAEWGPYEQYF.

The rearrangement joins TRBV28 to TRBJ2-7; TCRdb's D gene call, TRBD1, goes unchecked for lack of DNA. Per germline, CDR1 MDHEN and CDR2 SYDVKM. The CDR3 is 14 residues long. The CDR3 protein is CASSFGTSSYEQYF.

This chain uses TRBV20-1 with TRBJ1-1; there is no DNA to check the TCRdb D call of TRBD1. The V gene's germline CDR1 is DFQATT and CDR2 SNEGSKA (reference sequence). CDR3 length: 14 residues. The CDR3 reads CSAKTTGGHTEAFF.

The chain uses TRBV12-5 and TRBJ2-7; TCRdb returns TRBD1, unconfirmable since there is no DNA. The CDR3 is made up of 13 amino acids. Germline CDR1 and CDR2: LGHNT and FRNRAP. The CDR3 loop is CASGLAGIPEQYF.

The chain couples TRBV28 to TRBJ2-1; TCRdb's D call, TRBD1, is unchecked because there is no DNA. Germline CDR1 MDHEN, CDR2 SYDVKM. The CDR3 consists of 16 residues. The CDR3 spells CASSLYRDIPNNEQFF.

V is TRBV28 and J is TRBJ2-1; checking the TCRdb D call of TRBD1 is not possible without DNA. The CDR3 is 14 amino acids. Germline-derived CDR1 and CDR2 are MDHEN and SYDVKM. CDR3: CAITGQGIVNEQFF.

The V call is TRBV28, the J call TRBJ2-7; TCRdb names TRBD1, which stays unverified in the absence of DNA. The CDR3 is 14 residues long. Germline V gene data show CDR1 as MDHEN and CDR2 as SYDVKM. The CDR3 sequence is CASRSRDNGNEQYF. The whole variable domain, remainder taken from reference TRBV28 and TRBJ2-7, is DVKVTQSSRYLVKRTGEKVFLECVQDMDHENMFWYRQDPGLGLRLIYFSYDVKMKEKGDIPEGYSVSREKKERFSLILESASTNQTSMYLCASRSRDNGNEQYFGPGTRLTVT.